A single sample is the source of the 28 T cell receptor beta chains below, sequenced in a study of cytomegalovirus exposure and HLA in healthy donors. PCR employed 60 Vbeta and 13 Jbeta primers. The data were produced by immunoSEQ multiplex PCR, yet TCRdb's version contains in-frame clones alone and is incomplete. The sample comprises about 130,000 clones, roughly 70% of which are singletons, and around 4.5% rests with the top ten. Material: PBMCs. Receptor source: a man younger than 35 in good health and CMV-seropositive.

CDR3 loop: CASSMRQADSPLHF. In nucleotides, the CDR3 is TGTGCCAGTAGTATGAGACAGGCCGATTCACCCCTCCACTTT. The chain joins TRBV19 to TRBJ1-6, with D tentatively TRBD1 (6 bases). V dropped 3 bases and J dropped 8 bases, with 11 bases sitting between them. Germline CDR1 LNHDA, CDR2 SQIVND (reference sequence). CDR3 length: 14 residues.

The chain's CDR3 is CASSPSASGSHSYEQYF. The CDR3 DNA reads as TGCGCCAGCAGCCCGTCCGCTAGCGGGAGTCATTCCTACGAGCAGTACTTC. The rearrangement links TRBV5-1 to TRBJ2-7, with TRBD2 matching 10 bases. With V trimmed by 4 bases and J by 1 base, 11 bases remained unmatched. The CDR3 consists of 17 residues. The germline V gene has CDR1 SGHRS and CDR2 YFSETQ.

The chain has TRBV13 and TRBJ2-5; a weak D match, TRBD1 (5 bases). V lost 5 bases and J 3 bases, leaving 16 bases between the germline ends. Germline V gene data show CDR1 as PRHDT and CDR2 as FYEKMQ (reference sequence). This CDR3 is 15 amino acids long. The CDR3 DNA follows: TGTGCCAGCAGCCAACCCATAGGGGCGGAAGAGACCCAGTACTTC. Translating gives CASSQPIGAEETQYF.

This clone was seen more than once but under ten times. This rearrangement joins TRBV28 to TRBJ1-5; TRBD1 might be the D (6 bases). CDR1 and CDR2 from the germline V gene are MDHEN and SYDVKM. The CDR3 is 16 residues long. V shed 5 bases and J shed 4 bases, with 18 bases lying between them. Here the CDR3 reads CASSLLGGGGNQPQHF. DNA of the CDR3: TGTGCCAGCAGTCTCCTGGGGGGAGGGGGGAATCAGCCCCAGCATTTT. Full variable domain (remainder filled in from reference TRBV28 and TRBJ1-5): DVKVTQSSRYLVKRTGEKVFLECVQDMDHENMFWYRQDPGLGLRLIYFSYDVKMKEKGDIPEGYSVSREKKERFSLILESASTNQTSMYLCASSLLGGGGNQPQHFGDGTRLSIL.

The sample holds a few counts of this clone. Since the CDR3 does not end with the conserved phenylalanine or tryptophan, this likely comes from a read error. V gene TRBV6-6 combines with J gene TRBJ2-3, with D possibly matching TRBD2 (6 bases). CDR1 is MNHNY and CDR2 is SVGAGI in the germline V gene (reference sequence). Trimming removed 6 bases from V and 1 base from J, with 14 bases in between. The CDR3 has 15 amino acids. The DNA of the CDR3 is TGTGCCAGCAGGCCTCCGGGACTCCGCACAGATACGCAGTATGTT. Translation gives CASRPPGLRTDTQYV.

In DNA, the CDR3 is TGTGCCAGCAGTCAAAATCCTGGGGCCAACGTCCTGACTTTC. Its translation is CASSQNPGANVLTF. This chain links TRBV6-5 with TRBJ2-6; D is unclear. Germline CDR1 MNHEY, CDR2 SVGAGI. Trimming removed 5 bases from V and 2 bases from J, with 7 bases in between. CDR3 size: 14 residues.

CDR3 coding DNA: TGCGCCAGCAGCCCGGTGGTTATAGGGAGGAGCTCCTACGAGCAGTACTTC. Its protein product is CASSPVVIGRSSYEQYF. The V and J genes are TRBV5-1 and TRBJ2-7; possible D gene TRBD2, 6 bases. The germline V gene encodes CDR1 SGHRS and CDR2 YFSETQ. This CDR3 is 17 amino acids long. V was shortened by 4 bases and J by 0 bases, with 20 bases between the two germline ends.

The sample holds a few counts of this clone. The chain combines TRBV5-4 with TRBJ1-2; TRBD1 matches 9 bases. Trimming removed 4 bases from V and 7 bases from J; junction bases left unmatched: 8. The CDR3 consists of 14 residues. CDR1 and CDR2 from the germline V gene are SGHNT and YYREEE (reference sequence). The CDR3 nucleotides read TGTGCCAGCAGCCACGAAGGGGACAGGGTTGGCTACACCTTC. Translating gives CASSHEGDRVGYTF.

The V and J genes are TRBV6-1 and TRBJ2-1; D is ambiguous. V was shortened by 0 bases and J by 3 bases, with 3 bases between the two germline ends. Germline V gene sequence: CDR1 MNHNS, CDR2 SASEGT. This CDR3 comprises 13 residues. The DNA for the CDR3 is TGTGCCAGCAGTGAAGCTTACTACAATGAGCAGTTCTTC. Residues: CASSEAYYNEQFF.

The gene calls are TRBV25-1 and TRBJ1-6; D is possibly TRBD1 (5 bases). Trimming left V 11 bases short and J 5 bases short, with 16 bases between. Germline V gives CDR1 MGHDK, CDR2 SYGVNS. The CDR3 covers 14 residues. The CDR3 is CAARGSTNNSPLHF. CDR3 DNA sequence: TGTGCCGCAAGGGGCTCTACGAATAATTCACCCCTCCACTTT.

The chain carries TRBV7-2 and TRBJ2-3, with unresolved D. This CDR3 has 13 amino acids. CDR1 is SGHTA and CDR2 is FQGNSA in the germline V gene. V gave up 5 bases and J gave up 2 bases, with 8 bases separating them. The CDR3 loop is CASSPLYTDTQYF. The CDR3, as DNA: TGTGCCAGCAGCCCCCTATACACAGATACGCAGTATTTT.

This clone was recorded once. The chain links TRBV29-1 to TRBJ2-5; TRBD1 matches at 8 bases. Looked up from germline, CDR1 is SQVTM and CDR2 is ANQGSEA. This CDR3 comprises 13 residues. Losses at the gene ends were 0 bases for V and 5 bases for J; bases not matched to a gene: 2. Written as DNA, the CDR3 is TGCAGCGTTGAAGAGAACAGGGGGGAGACCCAGTACTTC. As protein: CSVEENRGETQYF.

The chain carries TRBV28 and TRBJ2-7, with D uncertain. V was pared by 3 bases and J by 1 base, with 13 bases between. Germline V lookup: CDR1 MDHEN, CDR2 SYDVKM. The CDR3 consists of 15 residues. The CDR3 bases are TGTGCCAGCAGTTTCAGGCAGGTAGGATCCTACGAGCAGTACTTC. Protein: CASSFRQVGSYEQYF.

The rearrangement uses TRBV5-1 and TRBJ2-7, with 7 bases that match TRBD2. J lost 4 bases, V lost 2 bases, and 6 bases had no gene match. CDR3 length: 14 residues. CDR1 SGHRS and CDR2 YFSETQ come from the germline V gene. The CDR3 DNA is TGCGCCAGCAGCTTTACCGGGGGGATATACGAGCAGTACTTC. It encodes CASSFTGGIYEQYF.

The J gene is TRBJ2-5, the V gene TRBV7-2; D not certain. With 6 bases removed from V and 5 bases from J, the gap between germline ends came to 7 bases. Germline loops: CDR1 SGHTA, CDR2 FQGNSA. The CDR3 consists of 11 residues. The CDR3 nucleotides read TGTGCCAGCAGAACCCAGGAGACCCAGTACTTC. This sequence encodes CASRTQETQYF.

This clone appeared a single time. The chain carries TRBV7-3 and TRBJ2-7; tentative D call: TRBD2 (6 bases). Germline V lookup: CDR1 SGHTA, CDR2 FQGTGA. Trimming stripped 10 bases from V and 2 bases from J, with 15 bases between. The CDR3 totals 13 residues. Written as DNA, the CDR3 is TGTGCCAACCGAGGCCCGGGGGCCTACGAGCAGTACTTC. Translated: CANRGPGAYEQYF.

This clone was observed a handful of times. The chain has TRBV5-1 and TRBJ1-2; TRBD1 matches 7 bases. Unmatched junction bases numbered 7, after V lost 0 bases and J lost 2 bases. Germline CDR1 is SGHRS and CDR2 is YFSETQ. CDR3 length: 16 residues. DNA of the CDR3: TGCGCCAGCAGCTTGGGCACAGGGGCTTGGAACTATGGCTACACCTTC. Encoded protein: CASSLGTGAWNYGYTF.

This chain connects TRBV5-4 to TRBJ1-2, with 7 bases lining up with TRBD1. This CDR3 spans 16 amino acids. CDR1 and CDR2 from the germline V gene are SGHNT and YYREEE (reference sequence). With 0 bases clipped from V and 0 bases from J, the junction kept 5 bases outside the gene matches. The CDR3 region has the DNA TGTGCCAGCAGCTTGGGACAGGGCCCAGCTAACTATGGCTACACCTTC. It codes for CASSLGQGPANYGYTF.

The chain carries TRBV20-1 and TRBJ2-5; a weak D match, TRBD1 (5 bases). Germline loops: CDR1 DFQATT, CDR2 SNEGSKA (reference sequence). The length of the CDR3 is 11 residues. CDR3 DNA sequence: TGCAGCCTCAGGGTAGGGGAGACCCAGTACTTC. Encoded protein: CSLRVGETQYF.

The chain joins TRBV5-1 to TRBJ1-4; maybe TRBD1 (5 bases). The CDR3 is 14 amino acids. CDR1 and CDR2 (germline): SGHRS, YFSETQ. Trimming removed 5 bases from V and 8 bases from J, with 16 bases in between. The CDR3 nucleotides are TGCGCCAGCAGAGAAGGGACTTTAGGGGAAAAACTGTTTTTT. It encodes CASREGTLGEKLFF.

In its sample, this clone was seen a few times. The chain combines TRBV10-3 with TRBJ2-1; D is ambiguous. CDR1 and CDR2 from the germline V gene are ENHRY and SYGVKD. The CDR3 totals 13 residues. V lost 2 bases and J lost 5, with 7 bases in between. CDR3 coding DNA: TGTGCCATCAGTGAGCCTATAAACAATGAGCAGTTCTTC. Translation: CAISEPINNEQFF.

This clone was detected only a few times. This sequence joins TRBV6-6 and TRBJ2-3, with 8 bases fitting TRBD2. Looked up from germline, CDR1 is MNHNY and CDR2 is SVGAGI (reference sequence). The CDR3 spans 14 residues. V was clipped by 7 bases and J by 0 bases; unmatched bases: 3. CDR3 sequence: CASMLAGSTDTQYF. As DNA, the CDR3 is TGTGCCAGCATGCTAGCGGGCAGCACAGATACGCAGTATTTT.

This clone was detected only once. The chain joins TRBV7-3 to TRBJ2-6; D unresolved. The V gene lost 8 bases and the J gene lost 0 bases, with 14 bases spanning the gap. Germline lookup yields CDR1 SGHTA and CDR2 FQGTGA. This CDR3 is 16 amino acids long. The CDR3 coding sequence is TGTGCCAGCTCCTCTACCGTCCGCTCTGGGGCCAACGTCCTGACTTTC. Amino acids: CASSSTVRSGANVLTF.

The V gene is TRBV7-9, the J gene TRBJ1-4; D is perhaps TRBD1 (5 bases). V dropped 1 base and J dropped 7 bases, with 13 bases sitting between them. Germline CDR1 reads SEHNR; CDR2 reads FQNEAQ (reference sequence). The CDR3 is 15 residues long. CDR3 sequence (DNA): TGTGCCAGCAGCTTAGGACAGAGTACGACTGAAAAACTGTTTTTT. It yields the protein CASSLGQSTTEKLFF.

The V and J genes are TRBV29-1 and TRBJ1-1; 7 bases match TRBD1. CDR1 and CDR2 from the germline V gene are SQVTM and ANQGSEA. This CDR3 comprises 13 residues. V shed 7 bases, J shed 0 bases, and the junction held 5 bases outside the gene matches. For the CDR3, the DNA is TGCAGCGGCGGGACAGCCATGAACACTGAAGCTTTCTTT. Translating it yields CSGGTAMNTEAFF.

V gene TRBV5-8 combines with J gene TRBJ1-1; tentatively, D is TRBD1 (6 bases). Trimming took 3 bases from V and 1 from J, leaving 13 bases between them. The CDR3 runs 15 residues. The V gene's germline CDR1 is SGHTS and CDR2 YDEGEE. Here the CDR3 DNA reads TGTGCCAGCAGCTATACAGGGTGGAAGAACACTGAAGCTTTCTTT. Residues: CASSYTGWKNTEAFF.

V is TRBV5-4 and J is TRBJ2-5, with D possibly matching TRBD1 (5 bases). The length of the CDR3 is 13 residues. CDR1 is SGHNT and CDR2 is YYREEE in the germline V gene (reference sequence). Deletions cut 2 bases from V and 5 bases from J, with 10 bases between. The CDR3 nucleotides read TGTGCCAGCAGCTTCCAGGGCGAGGAGACCCAGTACTTC. It specifies CASSFQGEETQYF.

The chain recombines TRBV10-3 with TRBJ2-7, with TRBD1 matching over 7 bases. The CDR3 runs to 16 residues. Germline CDR1 ENHRY, CDR2 SYGVKD. Germline trimming cut 0 bases from V and 3 bases from J; bases unmatched to any gene: 8. In DNA, the CDR3 is TGTGCCATCAGTGAGTCAGGCCCATCAGGGGGCTACGAGCAGTACTTC. It translates to CAISESGPSGGYEQYF.